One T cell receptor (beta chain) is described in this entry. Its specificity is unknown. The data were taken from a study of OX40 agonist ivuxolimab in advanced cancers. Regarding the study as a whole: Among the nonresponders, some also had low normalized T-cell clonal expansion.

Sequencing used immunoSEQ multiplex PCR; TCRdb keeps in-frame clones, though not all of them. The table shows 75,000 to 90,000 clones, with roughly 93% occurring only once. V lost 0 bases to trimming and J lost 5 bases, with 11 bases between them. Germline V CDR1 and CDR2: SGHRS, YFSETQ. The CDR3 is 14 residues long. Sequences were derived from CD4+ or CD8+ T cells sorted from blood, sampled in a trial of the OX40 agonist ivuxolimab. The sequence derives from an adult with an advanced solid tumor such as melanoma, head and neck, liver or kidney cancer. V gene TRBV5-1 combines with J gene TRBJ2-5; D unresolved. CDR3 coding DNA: TGCGCCAGCAGCTTGGATCGGCCGATGGAGACCCAGTACTTC. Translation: CASSLDRPMETQYF.